The 24 T cell receptor beta chains below all came from one sample that was sequenced in a study of T cells expressing NK-cell markers. TCRdb re-called the 5' RACE reads; every CDR3 protein appears as one record, without DNA. The clone table shows about 540,000 distinct CDR3 sequences, with the ten largest holding roughly 3.4%. The specimen was blood T cells: a sorted CD56 or NKG2C T cell subset, CD4+ or CD8+ T cells, or bulk PBMC T cells (not recorded which). These receptors came from a man between 18 and 35 years old in good health.

The rearrangement joins TRBV7-6 to TRBJ2-1; TCRdb selects TRBD1, and the lack of DNA leaves this call unchecked. Looked up from germline, CDR1 is SGHVS and CDR2 is FNYEAQ. The CDR3 is 15 residues long. The CDR3 reads CASSPTVVGNNEQFF.

V gene TRBV15 combines with J gene TRBJ2-1; as DNA is missing, the TRBD1 call by TCRdb cannot be tested. The length of the CDR3 is 14 residues. Germline assignment: CDR1 LNHNV and CDR2 YYDKDF (reference sequence). The CDR3: CATRTGGRYNEQFF.

This chain joins TRBV6-2 or TRBV6-3 and TRBJ2-1. Per the germline V gene, CDR1 is MNHEY and CDR2 is SVGEGT. The CDR3 has 13 residues. CDR3 region: CASSYILINEQFF.

The chain is built from TRBV28 and TRBJ2-1; the D call of TRBD1 rests on TCRdb alone, since no DNA is present to check it. The germline V gene encodes CDR1 MDHEN and CDR2 SYDVKM. The CDR3 sequence is 15 residues long. The CDR3 spells CASTVQGAGYNEQFF.

V usage is TRBV5-6 and J usage is TRBJ1-1. Per the germline V gene, CDR1 is SGHDT and CDR2 is YYEEEE. The CDR3 consists of 13 residues. CDR3 region: CASSSSRALEAFF. Combining the CDR3 with reference TRBV5-6 and TRBJ1-1 gives the whole variable domain DAGVTQSPTHLIKTRGQQVTLRCSPKSGHDTVSWYQQALGQGPQFIFQYYEEEERQRGNFPDRFSGHQFPNYSSELNVNALLLGDSALYLCASSSSRALEAFFGQGTRLTVV.

The chain links TRBV24-1 to TRBJ2-1. CDR1 and CDR2 from the germline V gene are KGHDR and SFDVKD. The CDR3 totals 13 residues. The CDR3 region is CATSAEISDEQFF.

The chain combines TRBV27 with TRBJ2-7; TCRdb's assignment of TRBD2 cannot be checked, as there is no DNA. CDR1 MNHEY and CDR2 SMNVEV come from the germline V gene (reference sequence). This CDR3 has 13 residues. CDR3 sequence: CASQGRGSYEQYF.

The rearrangement uses TRBV29-1 and TRBJ2-7; the TCRdb call, TRBD2, lacks DNA for checking. Germline assignment: CDR1 SQVTM and CDR2 ANQGSEA. This CDR3 region has 13 residues. The CDR3 here is CSVGLAGGYEQYF.

This chain connects TRBV15 to TRBJ2-1. There are 13 residues in the CDR3. The germline CDR1 and CDR2 sequences are LNHNV and YYDKDF (reference sequence). The CDR3 loop reads CATSSSSYNEQFF. The full variable domain, in which reference TRBV15 and TRBJ2-1 provide the parts outside the CDR3, is DAMVIQNPRYQVTQFGKPVTLSCSQTLNHNVMYWYQQKSSQAPKLLFHYYDKDFNNEADTPDNFQSRRPNTSFCFLDIRSPGLGDTAMYLCATSSSSYNEQFFGPGTRLTVL.

V and J are TRBV5-1 and TRBJ2-1. There are 16 residues in the CDR3. Germline V gene sequence: CDR1 SGHRS, CDR2 YFSETQ. The CDR3 sequence: CASSLQADGSYNEQFF.

The chain recombines TRBV6-4 with TRBJ1-1. Germline V gene data show CDR1 as MRHNA and CDR2 as SNTAGT. The CDR3 consists of 14 residues. CDR3 loop: CASSPEAGNTEAFF.

The chain combines TRBV20-1 with TRBJ2-5; TCRdb lists TRBD2, though no DNA is available to test this call. Germline-derived CDR1 and CDR2 are DFQATT and SNEGSKA (reference sequence). The CDR3 covers 12 residues. The CDR3 here is CSEADFQETQYF.

The chain links TRBV9 to TRBJ2-3; lacking DNA, the TRBD2 call made by TCRdb goes unchecked. Germline CDR1 is SGDLS and CDR2 is YYNGEE. This CDR3 spans 15 amino acids. This chain's CDR3 is CASSVSGGDADTQYF. Variable domain in full (rest from reference TRBV9 and TRBJ2-3): DSGVTQTPKHLITATGQRVTLRCSPRSGDLSVYWYQQSLDQGLQFLIQYYNGEERAKGNILERFSAQQFPDLHSELNLSSLELGDSALYFCASSVSGGDADTQYFGPGTRLTVL.

The rearrangement uses TRBV7-8 and TRBJ2-1; TCRdb reports TRBD1, a call that lacks DNA to check it against. Looked up from germline, CDR1 is SGHVS and CDR2 is FQNEAQ. The CDR3 has 15 residues. The CDR3 loop is CASSLGTRTPGEQFF.

This chain links TRBV28 with TRBJ2-7; checking the TCRdb D call of TRBD1 is not possible without DNA. This CDR3 is 13 amino acids long. Germline CDR1 is MDHEN and CDR2 is SYDVKM. The CDR3 is CASSSPNSYEQYF.

The rearrangement links TRBV27 to TRBJ2-1; TCRdb picks TRBD1, but there is no DNA to check that call. The length of the CDR3 is 15 residues. The germline V gene has CDR1 MNHEY and CDR2 SMNVEV (reference sequence). Here the CDR3 reads CASSLRDTSYNEQFF.

The V gene is TRBV9, the J gene TRBJ2-7; TCRdb gives TRBD2 as the D gene, but with no DNA this cannot be confirmed. The CDR3 is 13 amino acids. Germline-derived CDR1 and CDR2 are SGDLS and YYNGEE. CDR3 protein: CASSVDSGYEQYF.

This sequence joins TRBV5-1 and TRBJ1-2. Germline V gene sequence: CDR1 SGHRS, CDR2 YFSETQ. The CDR3 consists of 13 residues. CDR3 amino acids: CASSLERSYGYTF.

The chain joins TRBV7-3 to TRBJ1-1. CDR3 size: 14 residues. The germline gives CDR1 SGHTA, CDR2 FQGTGA. CDR3: CASSLMAERTEAFF.

The chain carries TRBV29-1 and TRBJ1-5; TCRdb's D gene call, TRBD1, goes unchecked for lack of DNA. The germline gives CDR1 SQVTM, CDR2 ANQGSEA. The CDR3 consists of 12 residues. CDR3 protein: CSVAEGTQPQHF.

The rearrangement joins TRBV7-9 to TRBJ2-3. CDR3 length: 15 amino acids. Germline CDR1 is SEHNR and CDR2 is FQNEAQ (reference sequence). CDR3 loop: CASSSQAWGTDTQYF.

The chain employs TRBV12-3 or TRBV12-4 and TRBJ1-4; the TRBD1 assignment by TCRdb is unverifiable without DNA. This CDR3 comprises 14 residues. This CDR3 is CASSFRQGPEKLFF.

The chain combines TRBV12-3 or TRBV12-4 with TRBJ2-1; without DNA, the TCRdb call of TRBD1 cannot be checked. The CDR3 length is 15 residues. CDR3 sequence: CASSLGDRVSDEQFF.

This chain links TRBV29-1 with TRBJ2-4. The CDR3 runs 14 residues. CDR1 and CDR2 from the germline V gene are SQVTM and ANQGSEA. This CDR3 reads CSVALRVAKNIQYF.